The 2 T cell receptor beta chains presented below share a single source sample, sequenced in a study of T cells in Graves' hyperthyroidism and ophthalmopathy. Amplification targeted TCR beta CDR3 regions from RNA transcripts. The primer set for the first-round RT-PCR of the TCR CDR3 was HTBI. TCRdb fed the multiplex PCR reads into MiXCR, producing one record per CDR3 protein. The sample carries 450,000 to 700,000 distinct CDR3 sequences, 35% to 55% recorded once. Source material: peripheral blood or thyroid tissue (not recorded which). These receptors came from an adult woman with Graves' disease, either hyperthyroidism or ophthalmopathy (not recorded which).

V and J are TRBV5-1 and TRBJ2-3; D is ambiguous. This CDR3 comprises 12 residues. Trimming stripped 1 base from V and 4 bases from J, with 4 bases between. Per germline, CDR1 SGHRS and CDR2 YFSETQ. CDR3 protein: CASSLLSDTQYF. DNA of the CDR3: TGCGCCAGCAGCTTGTTATCAGATACGCAGTATTTT.

This clonotype appeared many times. The chain joins TRBV10-2 to TRBJ1-5, with D tentatively TRBD1 (6 bases). The CDR3 is made up of 14 amino acids. Deletions cut 3 bases from V and 4 bases from J, with 10 bases between. CDR1 and CDR2 from the germline V gene are WSHSY and SAAADI. The DNA for the CDR3 is TGCGCCAGCAGTGAAAGGGGGATGAATCAGCCCCAGCATTTT. It translates to CASSERGMNQPQHF.